Listed below are T cell receptor beta chains from one sample, sequenced in a study of shared T cell receptors in the human thymus. Sequencing was performed with immunoSEQ multiplex PCR; in TCRdb, only in-frame clones are kept and a portion is missing. In the table there are more than 300,000 clones, approximately 95% of which are singletons. The source material was thymocytes. The receptors here all came from a human donor. CDR3s include the opening cysteine and the closing phenylalanine or tryptophan. The D gene is left open where the match is weak.

V gene	J gene	D gene	CDR3 protein
TRBV6-1	TRBJ2-3	NA	CASPRPVWGDTQYF
TRBV16	TRBJ1-2	NA	CASSQFGTNYYGYTF
TRBV28	TRBJ2-3	TRBD1	CASSRGQGSDTQYF
TRBV4-3	TRBJ2-7	TRBD2	CASSQDPTSGSYEQYF
TRBV5-4	TRBJ2-7	NA	CASSFYRAPYEQYF
TRBV18	TRBJ1-1	TRBD1	CASSRPRTGGFSGTEAFF
TRBV30	TRBJ2-1	TRBD1	CAWSRVEDRESYNEQFF
TRBV15	TRBJ1-2	NA	CATSRDLEGGYTF
TRBV7-9	TRBJ1-1	NA	CASTLRTEAFF
TRBV11-3	TRBJ2-1	TRBD2	CASSYGTSGSEVNEQFF
TRBV6-1	TRBJ2-7	TRBD2	CASRNGGGSPNEQYF
TRBV30	TRBJ1-2	NA	CAWNREVAGYTF
TRBV15	TRBJ2-1	NA	CATSRDLPGWTHNEQFF
TRBV12-5	TRBJ2-1	TRBD2	CASGLVRRDYSYNEQFF
TRBV7-6	TRBJ1-5	NA	CASSPNGRVRVRNQPQHF
TRBV5-4	TRBJ2-7	TRBD2	CASSLSGRSEQYF
TRBV30	TRBJ2-7	TRBD1	CAWRGQGRSYEQYF
TRBV19	TRBJ2-2	TRBD2	CASSVTSPTRTGELFF
TRBV6-5	TRBJ2-7	TRBD1	CASSYRGPQCYEQYF
TRBV27	TRBJ2-2	NA	CASSENTGELFF
TRBV4-2	TRBJ2-5	TRBD1	CASSQDPTGSQTQYF
TRBV28	TRBJ2-7	TRBD2	CASNHRGGARPWEQYF
TRBV6-1	TRBJ2-3	NA	CASSEALRGSTDTQYF
TRBV28	TRBJ2-1	NA	CASSLGEQFF
TRBV5-1	TRBJ1-2	TRBD1	CASSHRDRLEEDYGYTF
TRBV28	TRBJ2-7	NA	CASSLYVGVNSYEQYF
TRBV28	TRBJ2-1	TRBD2	CASSPLSGSSYNEQFF
TRBV4-3	TRBJ2-3	TRBD2	CASSQDLGLAGDRSSTDTQYF
TRBV19	TRBJ2-3	TRBD1	CASSITRTGVLTDTQYF
TRBV7-8	TRBJ2-2	TRBD1	CASSWDRGNTGELFF
TRBV28	TRBJ2-5	NA	CASSLPEGGWQETQYF
TRBV21-1	TRBJ2-7	NA	CASSPRTSGCTYEQYF
TRBV28	TRBJ1-4	NA	CASSPTGTPPTNEKLFF
TRBV5-1	TRBJ2-2	TRBD2	CATSRDYYTGELFF
TRBV5-1	TRBJ2-3	NA	CASSLVGGIDTQYF
TRBV7-8	TRBJ1-5	NA	CASSFKGHNYSNQPQHF
TRBV4-2	TRBJ2-1	TRBD2	CASSQDLPAGGRNEQFF
TRBV5-1	TRBJ2-1	NA	CASSLASGVITHEQFF
TRBV10-2	TRBJ2-7	NA	CAIRLSGYEQYF
TRBV5-1	TRBJ2-7	NA	CASSLAGSSYEQYF
TRBV19	TRBJ1-1	NA	CASSIDQGDTEAFF
TRBV11-3	TRBJ2-1	NA	CASSSLPTSSYNEQFF
TRBV11-2	TRBJ1-1	NA	CASSLAVNTEAFF
TRBV19	TRBJ2-5	NA	CASSFRPEQETQYF
TRBV6-5	TRBJ2-1	TRBD2	CASSYSEAGGPGEQFF
TRBV19	TRBJ2-1	NA	CASSGLTGYNEQFF
TRBV5-1	TRBJ2-1	TRBD1	CASSLARDRVFYEQFF
TRBV9	TRBJ2-1	TRBD2	CASSARWGLHNEQFF
TRBV28	TRBJ1-1	NA	CASSFGGLNTEAFF